This T cell receptor beta chain appears in the sequencing data of a study of immune evolution from preneoplasia to lung adenocarcinoma. Concerning this clone itself: Its antigen is still unknown.

This CDR3 has 13 residues. V dropped 2 bases and J dropped 1 base, with 5 bases sitting between them. Germline V gene sequence: CDR1 PRHDT, CDR2 FYEKMQ (reference sequence). Regarding the study as a whole: Later-stage lesions seemingly showed higher T cell density and diversity than normal lung.

The method was immunoSEQ multiplex PCR; TCRdb's version includes in-frame clones alone and lacks a portion of them. Among 11,000 to 15,000 clones listed, 70% to 85% were seen once. Material: FFPE minimally invasive lung adenocarcinoma tissue. The rearrangement uses TRBV13 and TRBJ2-5; D call uncertain. The clonotype originates from a person between 60 and 79 years old with lung adenocarcinoma. CDR3: CASSLSPQETQYF. The CDR3 bases are TGTGCCAGCAGCTTATCCCCCCAAGAGACCCAGTACTTC.